These 16 T cell receptor beta chains were all obtained from the same sample, sequenced in a study of CD8 T cells in ankylosing spondylitis. Study-wide results and caveats: What appeared characteristic of ankylosing spondylitis blood was a TCR beta motif of several highly homologous variants.

TCRdb reprocessed the 5' RACE reads with MiXCR, giving one entry per CDR3 protein. Among 220,000 or so distinct CDR3 sequences listed, 18% were seen once. Their recognized antigens are unknown. Sequenced: blood, either unsorted or a sorted T cell fraction (not recorded which). Receptors were obtained from a male donor with ankylosing spondylitis.

V and J are TRBV6-2 or TRBV6-3 and TRBJ2-7; D is possibly TRBD1 (5 bases). V gave up 4 bases and J gave up 2 bases, with 9 bases separating them. Germline V gene sequence: CDR1 MNHEY, CDR2 SVGEGT. This CDR3 contains 13 residues. CDR3 sequence: CASSSGYTYEQYF. The CDR3 DNA reads as TGTGCCAGCAGTTCAGGGTACACCTACGAGCAGTACTTC.

The genes are TRBV30 and TRBJ1-1; D remains unclear. This CDR3 is 13 amino acids long. Germline loops: CDR1 GTSNPN, CDR2 SVGIG (reference sequence). V was cut by 0 bases and J by 7 bases, with 12 bases left in between. For the CDR3, the DNA is TGTGCCTGGAGTGTAGGCCTGCCGGGTGAAGCTTTCTTT. Translation: CAWSVGLPGEAFF.

The rearrangement joins TRBV25-1 to TRBJ1-1, with D possibly matching TRBD1 (5 bases). This CDR3 has 12 amino acids. The V and J ends lost 11 bases and 0 bases respectively, with 10 bases between them. Looked up from germline, CDR1 is MGHDK and CDR2 is SYGVNS. CDR3 nucleotides: TGTGCCGCCCTGGGGCTGAACACTGAAGCTTTCTTT. This encodes CAALGLNTEAFF.

The J gene is TRBJ2-5, the V gene TRBV7-8; 13 bases match TRBD2. Germline values: CDR1 SGHVS, CDR2 FQNEAQ. Unmatched junction bases numbered 8, after V lost 5 bases and J lost 5 bases. This CDR3 is built from 16 residues. The CDR3 DNA reads as TGTGCCAGCAGCATAAGCCCGACTAGCGGGAGGGAGACCCAGTACTTC. It codes for CASSISPTSGRETQYF.

V and J are TRBV14 and TRBJ2-7; tentatively, D is TRBD1 or TRBD2 (11 bases each). The ends were cut back, 4 bases at V and 5 bases at J, with 42 bases in the middle. CDR1 and CDR2 (germline): SGHDN, FVKESK. CDR3 length: 23 residues. In nucleotides, the CDR3 is TGTGCCAGCAGCCCTTTAGGGACAGGGGGGCAACCGGGACTAGCGGCAAGCCACCACGAGCAGTACTTC. Translating it yields CASSPLGTGGQPGLAASHHEQYF.

The V gene is TRBV7-2, the J gene TRBJ2-1; 8 nucleotides line up with TRBD2. This CDR3 region has 15 residues. Germline V lookup: CDR1 SGHTA, CDR2 FQGNSA. J was trimmed by 6 bases and V by 5 bases; bases with no gene match: 9. For the CDR3, the DNA is TGTGCCAGCAGCCAGACTAGCGTTCTGAGCAATGAGCAGTTCTTC. The encoded protein is CASSQTSVLSNEQFF. Full variable domain (missing parts from reference TRBV7-2 and TRBJ2-1): GAGVSQSPSNKVTEKGKDVELRCDPISGHTALYWYRQSLGQGLEFLIYFQGNSAPDKSGLPSDRFSAERTGGSVSTLTIQRTQQEDSAVYLCASSQTSVLSNEQFFGPGTRLTVL.

J is TRBJ1-2 and V is TRBV12-3 or TRBV12-4; maybe TRBD1 (5 bases). V lost 8 bases and J 6 bases, leaving 16 bases between the germline ends. The CDR3 sequence is 13 residues long. CDR3 DNA: TGTGCCAGCGTCTTGGCAGGGTTGGATGGCTACACCTTC. It encodes CASVLAGLDGYTF.

Ten or more counts support this clonotype. The chain links TRBV20-1 to TRBJ2-5, with 8 positions matching TRBD2. Germline trimming cut 1 base from V and 4 bases from J; bases unmatched to any gene: 14. This CDR3 has 17 amino acids. CDR1 DFQATT and CDR2 SNEGSKA come from the germline V gene (reference sequence). The CDR3 nucleotides are TGCAGTGCTAGAGGGATTGTGGGAAGCGGGAGTCTAGAGACCCAGTACTTC. Protein product: CSARGIVGSGSLETQYF.

There are many counts of this clonotype. V is TRBV12-3 or TRBV12-4 and J is TRBJ2-5, with no clear D. This CDR3 contains 13 residues. V was clipped by 6 bases and J by 5 bases, with 13 bases between them. The CDR3 reads CASSPPGVETQYF. The CDR3 DNA is TGTGCCAGCAGCCCACCAGGCGTGGAGACCCAGTACTTC.

There are a few counts of this clonotype. The chain is built from TRBV6-1 and TRBJ2-4; TRBD1 aligns across 9 bases. The CDR3 covers 15 residues. After removal of 3 bases from V and 8 bases from J, the junction contained 8 bases not matched to a gene. Per germline, CDR1 MNHNS and CDR2 SASEGT. The CDR3 nucleotides are TGTGCCAGCAGTGAGGAGACAGGGGGTGTGTACATTCAGTACTTC. This gives the protein CASSEETGGVYIQYF.

This clonotype was counted a few times. The V and J genes are TRBV30 and TRBJ1-1; D is ambiguous. The CDR3 is 14 amino acids. The germline gives CDR1 GTSNPN, CDR2 SVGIG (reference sequence). Trimming pared 0 bases from V and 4 bases from J, leaving 12 bases between. CDR3 region: CAWSVGSFPTEAFF. The CDR3 DNA reads TGTGCCTGGAGTGTGGGGTCCTTCCCCACTGAAGCTTTCTTT. Based on the CDR3 plus reference TRBV30 and TRBJ1-1, the full variable domain is SQTIHQWPATLVQPVGSPLSLECTVEGTSNPNLYWYRQAAGRGLQLLFYSVGIGQISSEVPQNLSASRPQDRQFILSSKKLLLSDSGFYLCAWSVGSFPTEAFFGQGTRLTVV.

The genes are TRBV28 and TRBJ2-7; D possibly corresponds to TRBD1 (6 bases). CDR3 length: 12 amino acids. Trimming removed 10 bases at V and 3 bases at J, with 13 bases between. Germline values: CDR1 MDHEN, CDR2 SYDVKM. DNA for the CDR3: TGTGCCACCCGGGACATCATCTACGAGCAGTACTTC. Protein: CATRDIIYEQYF.

Worth noting for this clonotype: An end of the junction differs from the germline gene, which may be a read error. The V call is TRBV7-7, the J call TRBJ2-3, with D maybe TRBD2 (5 bases). The V gene's germline CDR1 is SSHAT and CDR2 FNYEAQ (reference sequence). The CDR3 runs to 13 residues. The CDR3 DNA reads TGTGCTAGCAGCTTAGTCCGGGGAGATACGCAGTATTTT. Translating gives CASSLVRGDTQYF.

The rearrangement joins TRBV4-2 to TRBJ1-4; D remains unclear. CDR1 is LGHNA and CDR2 is YNFKEQ in the germline V gene. V lost 1 base, J lost 4 bases, and 7 bases lay in between. The CDR3 has 14 amino acids. The CDR3 protein is CASSQGTGNEKLFF. Written as DNA, the CDR3 is TGTGCCAGCAGCCAAGGGACGGGTAATGAAAAACTGTTTTTT.

The chain is built from TRBV2 and TRBJ2-1; TRBD1 matches 9 bases. The germline V gene has CDR1 SNHLY and CDR2 FYNNEI. There are 14 residues in the CDR3. The V segment lost 6 bases and the J segment 3 bases; nucleotides outside the gene matches: 3. The CDR3 nucleotides are TGTGCCAGCAGCTGGACAGGGGTCTACAATGAGCAGTTCTTC. This translates into CASSWTGVYNEQFF.

This clonotype was observed a few times. The chain recombines TRBV5-1 with TRBJ1-2, with 9 positions matching TRBD1. V was clipped by 0 bases and J by 7 bases; unmatched bases: 4. Germline CDR1 and CDR2: SGHRS and YFSETQ. The CDR3 has 14 residues. The CDR3 coding sequence is TGCGCCAGCAGCTTGGAGGGACAGGGTCTTGGCTACACCTTC. It yields the protein CASSLEGQGLGYTF.